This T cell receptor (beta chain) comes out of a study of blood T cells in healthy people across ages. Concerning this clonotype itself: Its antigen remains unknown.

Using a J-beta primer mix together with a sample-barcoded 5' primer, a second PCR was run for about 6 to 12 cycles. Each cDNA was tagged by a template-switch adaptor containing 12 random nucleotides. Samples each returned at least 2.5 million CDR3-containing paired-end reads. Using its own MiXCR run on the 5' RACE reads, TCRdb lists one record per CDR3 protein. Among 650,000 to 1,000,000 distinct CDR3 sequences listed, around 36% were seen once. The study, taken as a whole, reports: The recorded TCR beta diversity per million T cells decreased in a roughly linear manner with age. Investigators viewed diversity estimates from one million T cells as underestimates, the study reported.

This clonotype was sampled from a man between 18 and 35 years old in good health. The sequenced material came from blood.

Here the CDR3 reads CSVLVGLAYDTGELFF. CDR3 DNA: TGCAGCGTCCTAGTTGGACTAGCGTATGACACCGGGGAGCTGTTTTTT. The chain couples TRBV29-1 to TRBJ2-2; TRBD2 matches 9 bases. CDR1 and CDR2 from the germline V gene are SQVTM and ANQGSEA. The CDR3 length is 16 residues. V lost 6 bases to trimming and J lost 3 bases; unmatched junction nucleotides: 11.